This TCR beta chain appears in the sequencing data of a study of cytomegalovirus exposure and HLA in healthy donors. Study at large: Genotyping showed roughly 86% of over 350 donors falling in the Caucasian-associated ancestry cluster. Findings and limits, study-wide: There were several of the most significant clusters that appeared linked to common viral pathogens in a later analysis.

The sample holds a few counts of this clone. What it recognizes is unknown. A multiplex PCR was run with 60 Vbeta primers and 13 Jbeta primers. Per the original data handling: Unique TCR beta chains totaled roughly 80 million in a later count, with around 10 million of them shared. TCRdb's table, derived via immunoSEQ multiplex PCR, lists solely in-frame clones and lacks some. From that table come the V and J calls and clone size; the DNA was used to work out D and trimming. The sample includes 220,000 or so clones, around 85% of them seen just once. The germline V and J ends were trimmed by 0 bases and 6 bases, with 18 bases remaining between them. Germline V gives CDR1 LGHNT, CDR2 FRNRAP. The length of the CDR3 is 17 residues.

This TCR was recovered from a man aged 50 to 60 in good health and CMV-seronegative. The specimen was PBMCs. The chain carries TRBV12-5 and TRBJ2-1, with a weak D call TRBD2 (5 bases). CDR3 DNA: TGTGCTAGTGGTTTGGTACTTGGGCCCAGAGGAGGCAATGAGCAGTTCTTC. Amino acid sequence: CASGLVLGPRGGNEQFF.